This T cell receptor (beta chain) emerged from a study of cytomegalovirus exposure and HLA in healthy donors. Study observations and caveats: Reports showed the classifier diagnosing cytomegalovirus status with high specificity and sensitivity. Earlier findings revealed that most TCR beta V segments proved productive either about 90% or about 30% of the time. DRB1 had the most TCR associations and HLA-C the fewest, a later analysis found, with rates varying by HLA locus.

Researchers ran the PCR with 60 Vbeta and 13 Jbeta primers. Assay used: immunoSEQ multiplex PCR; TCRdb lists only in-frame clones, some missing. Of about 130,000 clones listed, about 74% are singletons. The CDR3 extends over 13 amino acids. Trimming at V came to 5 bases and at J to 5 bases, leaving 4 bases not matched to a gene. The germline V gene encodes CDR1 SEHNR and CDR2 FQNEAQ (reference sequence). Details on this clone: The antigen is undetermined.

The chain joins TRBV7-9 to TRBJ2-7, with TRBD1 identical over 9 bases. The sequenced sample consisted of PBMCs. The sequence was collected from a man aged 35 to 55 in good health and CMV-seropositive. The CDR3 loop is CASSQTGGNEQYF. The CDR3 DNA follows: TGTGCCAGCAGCCAGACAGGGGGGAACGAGCAGTACTTC.